This TCR beta chain originates from a study of T-cell reconstitution after alpha-beta-depleted transplantation in children (TCRdb year 2016). In terms of the full investigation: The study quantitatively tracked T-cell immune reconstitution after TCRalphabeta/CD19-depleted allogeneic hematopoietic cell transplantation in children using TCR repertoire profiling.

Per the germline V gene (reference sequence), LNHNV is the CDR1 and YYDKDF is the CDR2. Trimmed from V: 1 base; trimmed from J: 0 bases; junction bases lacking a gene match: 1. From the cysteine up to the phenylalanine, the CDR3 has a length of 15 residues. Just CDR3 DNA is preserved here, 45 bases in frame from base 1. The library was generated by PCR. The sequencing machine was an Illumina HiSeq 2500. TCR library preparation used molecular barcoding, with unique molecular identifiers applied to normalize quantification of the TCRbeta repertoire. TCRdb passed the public sequencing reads through fastp at Q25 and MiXCR, retaining productive beta sequences. Every entry covers one CDR3 protein and lists the most common genes and DNA from its rows. For this sample there are about 400,000 distinct CDR3 sequences; roughly 20% appear just once. The ten largest clonotypes hold approximately 3.9% of the sample.

Remarks on this clonotype: Its antigen remains unidentified. Within one base of it there is no much larger clone, and no base qualities were kept.

The chain was built from TRBV15 and TRBJ2-3, with 7 bases in between that match TRBD2. The clonotype originates from a human donor who donated a stem cell graft to a child with acute myeloid leukemia. Sequences were derived from PBMCs from the stem cell graft donor, sampled from the stem cell graft. CDR3 reads: CATSRVSGSTDTQYF. The DNA reads TGTGCCACCAGCAGAGTTAGCGGGAGCACAGATACGCAGTATTTT.